These 26 T cell receptor beta chains originate from one sample sequenced in a study of shared clonotypes between healthy human individuals (dated by TCRdb to between 2020 and 2021). Library construction relied on the immunoSEQ multiplex PCR assay. The immuneACCESS repertoire file appears here via TCRdb, limited to in-frame rearrangements. These files lack a portion of the clones; in checked studies, under half of the deficit traces to unresolved V genes, and the cause of the others is not known. For this sample there are around 1.6 million clones; around 98% appear just once. The top ten hold 0.45% of the sample. Material for sequencing was naive CD4+ T cells sorted from blood. The cell subset or site label for this specimen denotes: CD45RA+ positively selected. These receptors all come from a man aged 30 to 39 in good health.

This clone was counted once. V usage is TRBV27 and J usage is TRBJ2-3; no clear D. The CDR3 runs to 15 residues. From germline, CDR1 is MNHEY and CDR2 SMNVEV (reference sequence). Trimming stripped 3 bases from V and 6 bases from J, with 16 bases between. Here the CDR3 reads CASSFHRAQRDTQYF. CDR3 bases: TGTGCCAGCAGTTTCCACCGGGCCCAACGGGATACGCAGTATTTT.

The rearrangement links TRBV7-9 to TRBJ2-1; no definite D call. Trimming cost V 5 bases and J 7 bases, with 12 bases left between them. Germline V gene lookup returns CDR1 SEHNR and CDR2 FQNEAQ (reference sequence). The CDR3 contains 13 residues. CDR3 protein: CASSPRTGNEQFF. The DNA of the CDR3 is TGTGCCAGCAGCCCGAGAACCGGGAATGAGCAGTTCTTC.

This CDR3 is CASIRRQGNPYEQYF. For the CDR3, the DNA is TGTGCCAGCATCCGAAGACAGGGAAACCCCTACGAGCAGTACTTC. This chain joins TRBV27 and TRBJ2-7, with TRBD1 identical over 7 bases. The V segment lost 7 bases and the J segment 2 bases; nucleotides outside the gene matches: 11. The CDR3 is made up of 15 amino acids. Germline loops: CDR1 MNHEY, CDR2 SMNVEV (reference sequence).

This CDR3 reads CASSITGTGTTYEQYF. In nucleotides, the CDR3 is TGTGCCAGCAGTATCACCGGGACAGGAACCACCTACGAGCAGTACTTC. The chain carries TRBV28 and TRBJ2-7, with 8 bases fitting TRBD1. CDR1 and CDR2 from the germline V gene are MDHEN and SYDVKM. V dropped 5 bases and J dropped 2; count of bases not matched to a gene: 11. The CDR3 length is 16 residues.

This clone appeared a single time. V gene TRBV5-4 combines with J gene TRBJ2-7, with 9 bases matching TRBD2. With 0 bases clipped from V and 4 bases from J, the junction kept 11 bases outside the gene matches. The CDR3 loop spans 17 amino acids. CDR1 and CDR2 from the germline V gene are SGHNT and YYREEE (reference sequence). CDR3 DNA: TGTGCCAGCAGCTTGGCCGGGGGTAGCGGGAGTCTGTACGAGCAGTACTTC. Its protein is CASSLAGGSGSLYEQYF.

This rearrangement joins TRBV6-6 to TRBJ1-5, with a weak D call TRBD1 (6 bases). Per germline, CDR1 MNHNY and CDR2 SVGAGI (reference sequence). The ends were cut back, 2 bases at V and 3 bases at J, with 14 bases in the middle. The CDR3 has 16 residues. CDR3 sequence reads: CASSYKSRGPNQPQHF. CDR3 sequence (DNA): TGTGCCAGCAGTTACAAGTCCAGGGGACCCAATCAGCCCCAGCATTTT.

This chain joins TRBV15 and TRBJ2-1; 8 positions agree with TRBD1. Trimming took 0 bases from V and 9 from J; bases not matched to a gene: 13. Germline V gene lookup returns CDR1 LNHNV and CDR2 YYDKDF (reference sequence). The CDR3 has 17 residues. CDR3: CATSRDVRTRGRGEQFF. DNA for the CDR3: TGTGCCACCAGCAGAGATGTAAGGACCAGGGGGCGGGGTGAGCAGTTCTTC.

Turning to this clone: Additional DNA sequences in this sample encode the identical CDR3. V usage is TRBV9 and J usage is TRBJ2-1, with D hard to call. There are 14 residues in the CDR3. The V end lost 2 bases, the J end lost 6 bases, and 12 bases lay between the germline ends. Germline V lookup: CDR1 SGDLS, CDR2 YYNGEE. CDR3 bases: TGTGCCAGCAGCGTCGCCGGACGAGGCAATGAGCAGTTCTTC. This encodes CASSVAGRGNEQFF. The full variable domain, rest sourced from reference TRBV9 and TRBJ2-1, is DSGVTQTPKHLITATGQRVTLRCSPRSGDLSVYWYQQSLDQGLQFLIQYYNGEERAKGNILERFSAQQFPDLHSELNLSSLELGDSALYFCASSVAGRGNEQFFGPGTRLTVL.

The gene calls are TRBV29-1 and TRBJ1-1; 7 nucleotides match TRBD1. In germline, CDR1 is SQVTM, CDR2 ANQGSEA. V was clipped by 4 bases and J by 5 bases; unmatched bases: 7. This CDR3 is built from 13 residues. The CDR3 nucleotides are TGCAGCGTTGGAAAGGGGGCGGAGACTGAAGCTTTCTTT. Translation: CSVGKGAETEAFF.

A note on this clone: Mismatch with germline at one junction end may stem from a read error. The chain's CDR3 is CASSLASGQGRHDQYF. The CDR3 bases are TGTGCCAGCAGTTTAGCCTCTGGACAGGGCCGTCACGATCAGTACTTC. The chain uses TRBV28 and TRBJ2-7; TRBD1 matches at 8 bases. This CDR3 region has 16 residues. Germline assignment: CDR1 MDHEN and CDR2 SYDVKM.

The sample holds one count of this clone. This chain links TRBV2 with TRBJ2-2, with 10 bases aligning to TRBD1. CDR3 size: 17 residues. J was trimmed by 1 base and V by 6 bases; bases with no gene match: 8. The germline CDR1 and CDR2 sequences are SNHLY and FYNNEI. CDR3 bases: TGTGCCAGCAGGGCCGGGACAGGGGAAATGAACACCGGGGAGCTGTTTTTT. Translating it yields CASRAGTGEMNTGELFF. Supplemented by reference TRBV2 and TRBJ2-2, the full variable domain reads EPEVTQTPSHQVTQMGQEVILRCVPISNHLYFYWYRQILGQKVEFLVSFYNNEISEKSEIFDDQFSVERPDGSNFTLKIRSTKLEDSAMYFCASRAGTGEMNTGELFFGEGSRLTVL.

The chain carries TRBV7-6 and TRBJ2-3; D might be TRBD2 (5 bases). Germline V CDR1 and CDR2: SGHVS, FNYEAQ. The CDR3 runs to 14 residues. The germline V and J ends were trimmed by 1 base and 3 bases, with 8 bases remaining between them. The CDR3 DNA reads TGTGCCAGCAGCTTAGTCGGGAATACAGATACGCAGTATTTT. This gives the protein CASSLVGNTDTQYF.

This sequence joins TRBV11-2 and TRBJ2-7; 7 bases fit TRBD1. The CDR3 contains 15 residues. CDR1 and CDR2 from the germline V gene are SGHAT and FQNNGV. V lost 7 bases and J lost 5; bases outside the gene matches: 14. CDR3: CASTLPGQVGDEQYF. CDR3 coding DNA: TGTGCCAGCACCCTCCCCGGACAGGTCGGCGACGAGCAGTACTTC.

The rearrangement joins TRBV18 to TRBJ2-5, with D perhaps matching TRBD2 (5 bases). The germline gives CDR1 KGHSH, CDR2 LQKENI. Between the trimmed V and J ends, which lost 3 bases and 5 bases, there was a span of 10 bases. This CDR3 is built from 13 residues. CDR3 region: CASSPATGETQYF. The CDR3 nucleotides are TGTGCCAGCTCACCCGCCACGGGGGAGACCCAGTACTTC.

This clone occurred once. Other DNA sequences in the sample encode the same CDR3. The chain carries TRBV19 and TRBJ1-5; D not resolved. The CDR3 is made up of 14 amino acids. From germline, CDR1 is LNHDA and CDR2 SQIVND (reference sequence). Trimming stripped 5 bases from V and 4 bases from J, with 12 bases between. The CDR3 spells CASSSAGGNQPQHF. The CDR3 nucleotides read TGTGCCAGTAGTTCGGCAGGAGGGAATCAGCCCCAGCATTTT.

The chain is built from TRBV11-2 and TRBJ2-3; D tentatively fits TRBD1 or TRBD2 (5 bases each). This CDR3 has 19 amino acids. V gave up 0 bases and J gave up 8 bases, with 27 bases separating them. CDR1 and CDR2 from the germline V gene are SGHAT and FQNNGV. The CDR3 nucleotides are TGTGCCAGCAGCTTAGATATGGGACGAGTGGCAGCCGTCGCTGTTACGCAGTATTTT. The encoded protein is CASSLDMGRVAAVAVTQYF.

V usage is TRBV29-1 and J usage is TRBJ2-2; 9 nucleotides match TRBD1. V was pared by 5 bases and J by 2 bases, with 3 bases of the junction left unmatched. Germline V gene sequence: CDR1 SQVTM, CDR2 ANQGSEA. The CDR3 spans 14 residues. The CDR3 DNA follows: TGCAGCGTTCGGGACAGGGTTAACACCGGGGAGCTGTTTTTT. Its translation: CSVRDRVNTGELFF.

V and J are TRBV9 and TRBJ1-3, with D hard to call. From germline, CDR1 is SGDLS and CDR2 YYNGEE. There are 14 residues in the CDR3. Deletions cut 1 base from V and 1 base from J, with 6 bases between. This CDR3 is CASSVRTSGNTIYF. The CDR3 DNA sequence: TGTGCCAGCAGCGTACGGACGTCTGGAAACACCATATATTTT. The full variable domain, its missing parts supplied by reference TRBV9 and TRBJ1-3, is DSGVTQTPKHLITATGQRVTLRCSPRSGDLSVYWYQQSLDQGLQFLIQYYNGEERAKGNILERFSAQQFPDLHSELNLSSLELGDSALYFCASSVRTSGNTIYFGEGSWLTVV.

The chain is built from TRBV27 and TRBJ2-7; 11 bases align to TRBD2. Per the germline V gene, CDR1 is MNHEY and CDR2 is SMNVEV (reference sequence). V lost 5 bases to trimming and J lost 3 bases; unmatched junction nucleotides: 6. The CDR3 contains 15 residues. The CDR3 sequence is CASSQLAGEGYEQYF. As DNA, the CDR3 is TGTGCCAGCAGTCAACTAGCGGGAGAGGGCTACGAGCAGTACTTC.

The chain joins TRBV18 to TRBJ2-5, with 12 positions matching TRBD2. Per the germline V gene, CDR1 is KGHSH and CDR2 is LQKENI. The CDR3 consists of 16 residues. V gave up 4 bases and J gave up 5 bases; unmatched junction bases: 8. The CDR3 DNA follows: TGTGCCAGCTCACAGCAACTAGCGGGAGGCCGGGAGACCCAGTACTTC. Protein: CASSQQLAGGRETQYF.

Written as DNA, the CDR3 is TGCGCCAGCAGCGGGGAGGTGGGTACGCAGTATTTT. This codes for CASSGEVGTQYF. This sequence joins TRBV5-1 and TRBJ2-3; possibly TRBD2 for D (6 bases). The length of the CDR3 is 12 residues. The V and J ends lost 4 bases and 8 bases respectively, with 11 bases between them. CDR1 and CDR2 from the germline V gene are SGHRS and YFSETQ.

The V and J genes are TRBV9 and TRBJ1-3; TRBD1 is a possible D gene (5 bases). Germline V gene data show CDR1 as SGDLS and CDR2 as YYNGEE. This CDR3 contains 15 residues. The V and J ends lost 4 bases and 0 bases respectively, with 11 bases between them. CDR3 sequence: CASSFTGDSGNTIYF. The CDR3 coding sequence is TGTGCCAGCAGCTTCACAGGCGACTCTGGAAACACCATATATTTT.

Of note for this clone: Compared with germline, one end of the junction differs, possibly owing to a read error. V gene TRBV7-7 combines with J gene TRBJ2-1; maybe TRBD1 (5 bases). The CDR3 is 14 residues long. Germline V gene data show CDR1 as SSHAT and CDR2 as FNYEAQ (reference sequence). The CDR3 DNA is TGTGCTAGCAGCCCAAGGCCAACAGGCATTGAGCAGTTCTTC. Protein: CASSPRPTGIEQFF. The entire variable domain, with the rest obtained from reference TRBV7-7 and TRBJ2-1, is as follows: GAGVSQSPRYKVTKRGQDVTLRCDPISSHATLYWYQQALGQGPEFLTYFNYEAQPDKSGLPSDRFSAERPEGSISTLTIQRTEQRDSAMYRCASSPRPTGIEQFFGPGTRLTVL.

The gene calls are TRBV28 and TRBJ2-6; 7 bases align to TRBD2. J lost 0 bases, V lost 6 bases, and 8 bases had no gene match. Germline V gives CDR1 MDHEN, CDR2 SYDVKM. This CDR3 comprises 17 residues. The CDR3 coding sequence is TGTGCCAGCAGGCCGGGACTACCGACCTCTGGGGCCAACGTCCTGACTTTC. Its translation is CASRPGLPTSGANVLTF.

The chain uses TRBV7-2 and TRBJ2-5; D unresolved. The CDR3 totals 13 residues. Germline CDR1 is SGHTA and CDR2 is FQGNSA. The V end was cut by 4 bases, the J end by 5 bases, with 11 bases between. DNA for the CDR3: TGTGCCAGCAGCTCTTTCCCTTGGGAGACCCAGTACTTC. This sequence encodes CASSSFPWETQYF.

The V gene is TRBV1, the J gene TRBJ2-1; TRBD2 reflects the table's D call only, with no check against the DNA. TRBV1 is deemed a pseudogene. The CDR3 extends over 12 amino acids. The CDR3, as DNA: TGTAGTGGCCTAGCGGACTACAATGAGCAGTTCTTC. It specifies CSGLADYNEQFF.